The rows below give T cell receptor beta chains drawn from one sample of a study of identical twins. From the 5' RACE reads, TCRdb called clonotypes with MiXCR, one entry per CDR3 protein. The repertoire holds hundreds of thousands of distinct CDR3 sequences, with 18% as singletons. These records were also assigned to another study, of T cells expressing NK-cell markers.

Sequences were obtained from PBMCs. The source of these receptors is a woman in her late teens or twenties in good health. Each CDR3 is given with its conserved first and last residue. A D gene is named only where the DNA matches it firmly. Clone size, where shown, is once, few, many, or a class for clones that have expanded.

15	TRBJ1-5	TRBV7-6	few	-	CASSLGTATNQPQHF	TGTGCCAGCAGCTTAGGCACAGCCACCAATCAGCCCCAGCATTTT
13	TRBJ1-5	TRBV27	-	-	CASRAFSNQPQHF	TGTGCCAGCAGGGCATTTAGCAATCAGCCCCAGCATTTT
19	TRBJ2-3	TRBV6-4	few	TRBD2	CASSDPGTSGKRSTDTQYF	TGTGCCAGCAGTGACCCGGGGACTAGCGGGAAAAGGAGCACAGATACGCAGTATTTT
16	TRBJ2-1	TRBV7-8	many	TRBD1	CASSLASRTGLCEQFF	TGTGCCAGCAGCTTGGCTAGCAGGACAGGGCTTTGTGAGCAGTTCTTC
15	TRBJ2-1	TRBV5-1	few	-	CASSPGPNDLNEQFF	TGCGCCAGCAGCCCGGGACCTAACGACCTCAATGAGCAGTTCTTC
12	TRBJ2-7	TRBV10-3	-	TRBD2	CAISEGGRSAYF	TGTGCCATCAGTGAAGGCGGGAGGTCGGCGTACTTC
14	TRBJ1-4	TRBV12-3/TRBV12-4	-	-	CASTFVTTNEKLFF	TGTGCCAGCACCTTCGTCACAACTAATGAAAAACTGTTTTTT
12	TRBJ1-1	TRBV15	few	-	CATSRVQGAAFF	TGTGCCACCAGCAGAGTACAGGGTGCAGCTTTCTTT
16	TRBJ2-1	TRBV21-1	-	-	CASSKEDRGPYNEQFF	TGTGCCAGCAGCAAAGAGGACAGGGGGCCTTACAATGAGCAGTTCTTC
14	TRBJ1-5	TRBV5-5	-	-	CASSLDRFPQPQHF	TGTGCCAGCAGCTTGGATCGGTTTCCTCAGCCCCAGCATTTT
14	TRBJ2-1	TRBV20-1	few	-	CSAMGRDRYNEQFF	TGCAGTGCTATGGGGCGGGATCGGTACAATGAGCAGTTCTTC
14	TRBJ2-2	TRBV12-3/TRBV12-4	few	-	CASRKRGSAGELFF	TGTGCCAGCAGAAAAAGGGGGAGCGCCGGGGAGCTGTTTTTT
14	TRBJ1-2	TRBV12-3/TRBV12-4	-	-	CASSSPTDNYGYTF	TGTGCCAGCAGTTCCCCTACAGATAACTATGGCTACACCTTC
14	TRBJ1-1	TRBV10-3	-	-	CAIAEVGGNTEAFF	TGTGCCATCGCTGAGGTAGGCGGGAACACTGAAGCTTTCTTT
18	TRBJ2-2	TRBV11-1	few	-	CASSGKITGRLGTGELFF	TGTGCCAGCAGCGGAAAGATTACAGGGCGGCTCGGAACCGGGGAGCTGTTTTTT
14	TRBJ1-1	TRBV29-1	-	TRBD1	CSVRKQGGRTEAFF	TGCAGCGTCCGCAAACAGGGGGGAAGGACTGAAGCTTTCTTT
14	TRBJ2-7	TRBV5-1	-	-	CASSSTGHRYEQYF	TGCGCCAGCAGCTCTACAGGGCACCGCTACGAGCAGTACTTC
14	TRBJ1-5	TRBV6-5	few	TRBD1	CASSWDRDNQPQHF	TGTGCCAGCAGTTGGGACAGGGACAATCAGCCCCAGCATTTT
14	TRBJ2-7	TRBV3-1	-	-	CASSQVWQVDEQYF	TGTGCCAGCAGCCAAGTTTGGCAGGTGGACGAGCAGTACTTC
13	TRBJ2-1	TRBV6-2/TRBV6-3	-	-	CASSPISPNEQFF	TGTGCCAGCAGTCCCATTAGCCCAAATGAGCAGTTCTTC
21	TRBJ2-4	TRBV11-2	-	-	CASSLVPLRIGVMALGNIQYF	TGTGCCAGCAGCTTAGTTCCCCTAAGAATCGGCGTAATGGCCCTCGGAAACATTCAGTACTTC
15	TRBJ2-6	TRBV2	-	-	CASRPQSSGANVLTF	TGTGCCAGCCGACCTCAGAGCTCTGGGGCCAACGTCCTGACTTTC
17	TRBJ1-2	TRBV12-3/TRBV12-4	few	-	CASSLRAGAFALLGYTF	TGTGCCAGCAGTCTAAGGGCAGGGGCTTTCGCTTTATTGGGCTACACCTTC
13	TRBJ2-5	TRBV20-1	-	-	CSAHKDTQETQYF	TGCAGTGCCCATAAGGACACACAAGAGACCCAGTACTTC
13	TRBJ2-5	TRBV7-2	few	-	CASSPRILETQYF	TGTGCCAGCAGCCCCAGGATTTTGGAGACCCAGTACTTC
13	TRBJ1-1	TRBV7-2	-	-	CASSLLRQVEAFF	TGTGCCAGCAGCTTACTTAGGCAGGTCGAAGCTTTCTTT
13	TRBJ2-7	TRBV7-9	few	TRBD2	CAGQSGRAGEQYF	TGTGCCGGACAAAGCGGGAGGGCCGGCGAGCAGTACTTC
15	TRBJ1-1	TRBV6-1	-	-	CASSVPPSTNTEAFF	TGTGCCAGCAGTGTCCCCCCCTCTACGAACACTGAAGCTTTCTTT
14	TRBJ1-5	TRBV12-3/TRBV12-4	few	TRBD1	CASSRDREQLPQHF	TGTGCCAGCAGTCGGGACAGGGAGCAGCTGCCCCAGCATTTT
15	TRBJ2-1	TRBV7-2	few	TRBD2	CASSPLAGGGNEQFF	TGTGCCAGCAGCCCCCTAGCGGGGGGTGGTAATGAGCAGTTCTTC
13	TRBJ2-7	TRBV21-1	few	-	CASSVPGRVEQYF	TGTGCCAGCAGCGTTCCAGGGAGGGTCGAGCAGTACTTC
13	TRBJ1-5	TRBV6-1	many	-	CASSRSGVQPQHF	TGTGCCAGCAGCCGTTCAGGGGTTCAGCCCCAGCATTTT
13	TRBJ2-5	TRBV2	-	-	CASTVDRKETQYF	TGTGCCAGCACGGTCGACAGGAAAGAGACCCAGTACTTC
16	TRBJ2-3	TRBV20-1	-	TRBD2	CSARDETSGGIDTQYF	TGCAGTGCTAGAGATGAGACTAGCGGGGGAATAGATACGCAGTATTTT
14	TRBJ2-3	TRBV5-1	few	-	CASSLNTNTDTQYF	TGCGCCAGCAGCTTGAACACAAACACAGATACGCAGTATTTT
14	TRBJ1-5	TRBV18	-	-	CASSGEGGYQPQHF	TGTGCCAGCTCCGGGGAAGGGGGGTATCAGCCCCAGCATTTT
14	TRBJ2-1	TRBV20-1	-	TRBD2	CSATQRDYYNEQFF	TGCAGTGCTACCCAGCGGGATTACTACAATGAGCAGTTCTTC
18	TRBJ2-1	TRBV20-1	-	TRBD2	CSAPGVVSGGVSYNEQFF	TGCAGTGCTCCTGGGGTTGTTAGCGGGGGGGTCTCCTACAATGAGCAGTTCTTC
16	TRBJ1-1	TRBV6-2/TRBV6-3	few	-	CASSYTVGGLNTEAFF	TGTGCCAGCAGTTACACTGTGGGGGGTCTGAACACTGAAGCTTTCTTT
12	TRBJ2-7	TRBV10-3	-	-	CAISEIGNEQYF	TGTGCCATCAGTGAAATAGGGAACGAGCAGTACTTC
19	TRBJ2-1	TRBV11-1	-	-	CASSLRAYTSGGLRMRQFF	TGTGCCAGCAGCTTACGGGCATATACCTCGGGCGGATTGAGGATGAGGCAGTTCTTC
14	TRBJ1-4	TRBV27	-	-	CASSLRGGNEKLFF	TGTGCCAGCAGTTTGCGGGGTGGAAATGAAAAACTGTTTTTT
14	TRBJ1-1	TRBV4-3	few	-	CASSRYGLNTEAFF	TGCGCCAGCAGCCGATACGGATTGAACACTGAAGCTTTCTTT
15	TRBJ1-2	TRBV20-1	-	-	CSASRAPGIVAGYTF	TGCAGTGCTAGTAGGGCTCCAGGGATTGTAGCTGGCTACACCTTC
15	TRBJ1-1	TRBV3-1	few	TRBD1	CASSVTGTGVTEAFF	TGTGCCAGCAGCGTCACCGGGACAGGGGTGACTGAAGCTTTCTTT
14	TRBJ1-5	TRBV5-1	many	-	CASSLDPLNQPQHF	TGCGCCAGCAGCTTGGATCCGCTCAATCAGCCCCAGCATTTT
16	TRBJ1-1	TRBV6-1	-	TRBD1	CASSVTGETMNTEAFF	TGTGCCAGCAGTGTGACAGGGGAGACGATGAACACTGAAGCTTTCTTT
13	TRBJ1-1	TRBV29-1	few	TRBD1	CSVAWAGGAEAFF	TGCAGCGTTGCTTGGGCAGGGGGTGCTGAAGCTTTCTTT
16	TRBJ2-3	TRBV7-9	-	-	CASSITGFWSTDTQYF	TGTGCCAGCAGCATCACAGGGTTTTGGAGCACAGATACGCAGTATTTT
13	TRBJ1-3	TRBV10-3	-	-	CAISGTTGNTIYF	TGTGCCATCAGTGGGACGACTGGAAACACCATATATTTT
16	TRBJ2-1	TRBV20-1	few	TRBD1	CSARPMTGGSYNEQFF	TGCAGTGCTAGACCCATGACAGGGGGCTCGTACAATGAGCAGTTCTTC
15	TRBJ2-7	TRBV9	-	-	CASSVRGEQSYEQYF	TGTGCCAGCAGCGTAAGAGGAGAACAGTCCTACGAGCAGTACTTC
13	TRBJ2-5	TRBV20-1	few	-	CSASTHAQETQYF	TGCAGTGCTAGCACGCACGCCCAAGAGACCCAGTACTTC
17	TRBJ1-3	TRBV9	-	-	CASSPRTDKSSGNTIYF	TGTGCCAGCAGCCCTCGGACGGACAAGAGCTCTGGAAACACCATATATTTT
16	TRBJ2-1	TRBV6-1	few	TRBD1	CASRNPGTGGINEQFF	TGTGCCAGCAGGAACCCAGGGACAGGGGGTATAAATGAGCAGTTCTTC
14	TRBJ1-2	TRBV12-3/TRBV12-4	few	TRBD1	CASRKRQGLDGYTF	TGTGCCAGCAGGAAACGACAGGGATTGGATGGCTACACCTTC
12	TRBJ2-7	TRBV18	few	-	CASSPPHYEQYF	TGTGCCAGCTCACCACCGCACTACGAGCAGTACTTC
12	TRBJ2-7	TRBV29-1	-	TRBD2	CSVWDYRHEQYF	TGCAGTGTCTGGGACTACCGGCACGAGCAGTACTTC
12	TRBJ1-2	TRBV12-3/TRBV12-4	-	-	CASRGHFYGYTF	TGTGCCAGCAGAGGACACTTCTATGGCTACACCTTC
15	TRBJ2-2	TRBV7-3	few	-	CASSASPGGTGELFF	TGTGCCAGCAGCGCCTCTCCCGGGGGCACCGGGGAGCTGTTTTTT